This T cell receptor (beta chain) was profiled in a study of cytomegalovirus exposure and HLA in healthy donors. The overall study: Among the approximately 400 genotyped donors, 70% to 90% were placed in the Caucasian-associated ancestry cluster.

V dropped 3 bases and J dropped 10 bases, with 15 bases sitting between them. CDR3 size: 13 residues. Germline V gene lookup returns CDR1 SGHTA and CDR2 FQGNSA. The PCR was carried out with 60 Vbeta primers and 13 Jbeta primers. Authors' analysis steps: In a later analysis, around 10 million of some 80 million unique beta chains occurred in at least two donors. The protocol was immunoSEQ multiplex PCR, while the TCRdb copy is restricted to in-frame clones and leaves out a portion. V and J calls and clone size are copied from that table; D and trimming were computed from the DNA. The repertoire includes about 150,000 clones, approximately 86% of them detected once, and approximately 2% sits in the top ten. Overall study findings and caveats: A later analysis found common viral pathogens apparently linked to several of the most significant clusters. The authors listed 150 or so TCR beta chains as cytomegalovirus-associated.

Of note for this clone: The antigen remains undetermined.

The chain joins TRBV7-2 to TRBJ1-1, with a tentative D call TRBD1 (6 bases). The sequenced sample consisted of PBMCs. The clonotype comes from a woman between 18 and 29 years old in good health and CMV-seronegative. CDR3 sequence reads: CASSFGVQGLAFF. In nucleotides, the CDR3 is TGTGCCAGCAGCTTTGGTGTTCAGGGGTTAGCTTTCTTT.